This T cell receptor beta chain came from a study of CD8+CD57+ T cells in acquired aplastic anemia. Study-wide context: Recorded DNA amounts for sorted CD4+ and CD8+ cells had an average of 3.2 ug.

Before being chosen for sequencing, patients had shown CD8+CD57+ cell expansion by flow cytometry. No patient had been given any therapy when blood was sampled. This clonotype was found many times. As yet, its antigen is unknown. The study's findings and limits: The study found no significant CD8+ Simpson's diversity difference between patients and controls.

According to the study, genomic DNA was the template for TCR beta VDJ and CDR3 profiling. TCRdb passed the reads through MiXCR, listing each CDR3 protein once. Of a few hundred thousand distinct CDR3 sequences in the sample, about three fifths were seen once. The clonotype comes from a human donor with aplastic anemia. Material for sequencing was sorted CD4+, CD8+, or CD8+CD57+ T cells (not recorded which) from PBMCs.

In DNA, the CDR3 is TGTGCCAGCAGGTTTACGGGGGGGCAAGAGACCCAGTACTTC. Translation: CASRFTGGQETQYF. The chain carries TRBV12-3 or TRBV12-4 and TRBJ2-5, with 8 bases identical to TRBD2. This CDR3 has 14 amino acids. J was trimmed by 2 bases and V by 6 bases; bases with no gene match: 5.